Below are 32 T cell receptor beta chains sequenced from a single sample in a study of beta chain features in type 1 diabetes. Reverse transcription of all isolated RNA meant that expressed TCRB transcripts were sequenced. Here immunoSEQ multiplex PCR was the method, and the copy in TCRdb shows in-frame clones only, minus some. The data show approximately 330,000 clones, about 10% seen once. The sample comprised naive CD4+ T cells from blood. These receptors were taken from a woman aged 25 to 39 in good health.

V gene TRBV4-3 combines with J gene TRBJ2-5, with 7 bases lining up with TRBD1. CDR1 LGHNA and CDR2 YSLEER come from the germline V gene. V trimming: 0 bases; J trimming: 3 bases; junction bases outside the gene matches: 4. The CDR3 covers 15 residues. CDR3 sequence reads: CASSQDYTGEETQYF. CDR3 in DNA: TGCGCCAGCAGCCAAGATTATACAGGGGAAGAGACCCAGTACTTC.

The chain recombines TRBV18 with TRBJ2-7; a weak D match, TRBD1 (6 bases). The CDR3 runs 14 residues. Trimming removed 6 bases at V and 1 base at J, with 13 bases between. CDR1 is KGHSH and CDR2 is LQKENI in the germline V gene. CDR3 amino acids: CASSPYRDSYEQYF. As DNA, the CDR3 is TGTGCCAGCTCCCCATACAGGGATTCCTACGAGCAGTACTTC.

The chain links TRBV7-9 to TRBJ2-1, with 7 bases lining up with TRBD2. V dropped 3 bases and J dropped 6; count of bases not matched to a gene: 14. From germline, CDR1 is SEHNR and CDR2 FQNEAQ (reference sequence). The CDR3 is 17 residues long. As DNA, the CDR3 is TGTGCCAGCAGCTTCTCGGCGGGAGTAAGCTTGGCCAATGAGCAGTTCTTC. Protein sequence: CASSFSAGVSLANEQFF.

V is TRBV9 and J is TRBJ2-7; D perhaps matches TRBD1 (6 bases). The germline V gene has CDR1 SGDLS and CDR2 YYNGEE. V lost 3 bases and J lost 2, with 15 bases in between. CDR3 length: 15 residues. CDR3 protein: CASSGAWDKTYEQYF. The CDR3 bases are TGTGCCAGCAGCGGCGCCTGGGACAAGACCTACGAGCAGTACTTC.

The genes are TRBV6-1 and TRBJ2-3; D perhaps matches TRBD2 (5 bases). Trimming cost V 2 bases and J 3 bases, with 15 bases left between them. The CDR3 is made up of 16 amino acids. Germline V gives CDR1 MNHNS, CDR2 SASEGT. The CDR3 is CASSEFSGFRTDTQYF. CDR3 DNA: TGTGCCAGCAGTGAATTCTCGGGATTTAGAACAGATACGCAGTATTTT.

This clone was detected a few times. The chain uses TRBV18 and TRBJ2-7; TRBD2 matches at 8 bases. The trim removed 3 bases at V and 5 bases at J, leaving 9 bases unmatched. This CDR3 is 15 amino acids long. Germline V lookup: CDR1 KGHSH, CDR2 LQKENI. CDR3 loop: CASSPIGRANNEQYF. In DNA form, the CDR3 reads TGTGCCAGCTCACCCATCGGGAGGGCCAACAACGAGCAGTACTTC.

The chain combines TRBV7-9 with TRBJ2-7; 11 bases are a match to TRBD2. The CDR3 sequence is 18 residues long. Germline CDR1 reads SEHNR; CDR2 reads FQNEAQ (reference sequence). The V and J ends lost 3 bases and 6 bases, in that order; junction bases with no gene match: 16. This CDR3 reads CASSFQARGTSGTSEQYF. The CDR3 bases are TGTGCCAGCAGCTTCCAGGCCCGGGGGACTAGCGGAACAAGCGAGCAGTACTTC.

This clone was seen only a few times. CDR3: CASSPRQVQNTEAFF. DNA for the CDR3: TGTGCCAGCTCACCACGACAGGTCCAGAACACTGAAGCTTTCTTT. V usage is TRBV18 and J usage is TRBJ1-1; tentatively, D is TRBD1 (6 bases). CDR3 size: 15 residues. V lost 1 base to trimming and J lost 1 base, with 10 bases between them. Germline loops: CDR1 KGHSH, CDR2 LQKENI. Based on the CDR3 plus reference TRBV18 and TRBJ1-1, the full variable domain is NAGVMQNPRHLVRRRGQEARLRCSPMKGHSHVYWYRQLPEEGLKFMVYLQKENIIDESGMPKERFSAEFPKEGPSILRIQQVVRGDSAAYFCASSPRQVQNTEAFFGQGTRLTVV.

The CDR3 here is CAWRQGTSGRVQDTQYF. The DNA of the CDR3 is TGTGCCTGGAGACAAGGGACTAGCGGGAGGGTCCAGGATACGCAGTATTTT. The chain has TRBV30 and TRBJ2-3; 16 bases are shared with TRBD2. V lost 3 bases to trimming and J lost 6 bases; unmatched junction nucleotides: 9. The CDR3 contains 17 residues. Germline values: CDR1 GTSNPN, CDR2 SVGIG (reference sequence).

The chain combines TRBV27 with TRBJ2-7, with 9 bases identical to TRBD1. Trimming took 2 bases from V and 1 from J; bases not matched to a gene: 6. The CDR3 has 16 residues. Per germline, CDR1 MNHEY and CDR2 SMNVEV (reference sequence). Here the CDR3 DNA reads TGTGCCAGCAGTTTAGCCCCCGGGACAGGGTCCTACGAGCAGTACTTC. It encodes CASSLAPGTGSYEQYF.

This clone appeared a few times. This chain connects TRBV13 to TRBJ2-1; 16 bases align to TRBD2. The germline CDR1 and CDR2 sequences are PRHDT and FYEKMQ (reference sequence). V shed 0 bases, J shed 1 base, and the junction held 6 bases outside the gene matches. This CDR3 contains 20 residues. In DNA, the CDR3 is TGTGCCAGCAGCTTAGGCCCGGGACTAGCGGGAGGGCCATCCTACAATGAGCAGTTCTTC. It encodes CASSLGPGLAGGPSYNEQFF.

A remark on this clone: Within the sample, other DNA sequences also encode this same CDR3. The chain carries TRBV7-2 and TRBJ2-1; a possible D gene is TRBD1 (6 bases). The CDR3 contains 15 residues. Trimming removed 5 bases from V and 0 bases from J, with 11 bases in between. Germline V gene sequence: CDR1 SGHTA, CDR2 FQGNSA. CDR3 protein: CASSPDRGSYNEQFF. CDR3 in DNA: TGTGCCAGCAGCCCGGACAGAGGCTCCTACAATGAGCAGTTCTTC.

V and J are TRBV4-2 and TRBJ1-3; D may be TRBD1 (5 bases). The CDR3 spans 13 residues. The germline V gene has CDR1 LGHNA and CDR2 YNFKEQ. V dropped 5 bases and J dropped 0 bases, with 5 bases sitting between them. The CDR3 region is CASSTGSGNTIYF. In nucleotides, the CDR3 is TGTGCCAGCAGCACAGGCTCTGGAAACACCATATATTTT.

V usage is TRBV5-6 and J usage is TRBJ2-5, with 7 bases identical to TRBD1. There are 13 residues in the CDR3. V trimming: 0 bases; J trimming: 6 bases; junction bases outside the gene matches: 2. Germline CDR1 and CDR2: SGHDT and YYEEEE. In DNA, the CDR3 is TGTGCCAGCAGCTTGGACAGGGGACAGACCCAGTACTTC. Translated: CASSLDRGQTQYF.

This chain connects TRBV7-3 to TRBJ1-2; D possibly corresponds to TRBD1 (5 bases). Looked up from germline, CDR1 is SGHTA and CDR2 is FQGTGA. The CDR3 contains 16 residues. Trimming took off 5 bases at V and 8 bases at J, with 24 bases between the two ends. CDR3 amino acids: CASSQGGAGVSRGYTF. The DNA for the CDR3 is TGTGCCAGCAGCCAAGGTGGCGCGGGGGTTAGCAGGGGCTACACCTTC.

This clone was observed a handful of times. Compared with germline, one end of the junction differs, possibly owing to a read error. V is TRBV7-2 and J is TRBJ2-5, with 7 bases lining up with TRBD1. CDR3 length: 15 residues. Germline V CDR1 and CDR2: SGHTA, FQGNSA. CDR3 protein: CASSKETGRLETQYF. CDR3 DNA: TGCGCCAGCAGCAAGGAGACAGGGCGTCTGGAGACCCAGTACTTC. Supplemented by reference TRBV7-2 and TRBJ2-5, the full variable domain reads GAGVSQSPSNKVTEKGKDVELRCDPISGHTALYWYRQSLGQGLEFLIYFQGNSAPDKSGLPSDRFSAERTGGSVSTLTIQRTQQEDSAVYLCASSKETGRLETQYFGPGTRLLVL.

The chain links TRBV15 to TRBJ1-2; D uncertain. The germline V gene has CDR1 LNHNV and CDR2 YYDKDF (reference sequence). This CDR3 region has 15 residues. Trimming pared 0 bases from V and 3 bases from J, leaving 11 bases between. CDR3 sequence: CATSRDPRRDYGYTF. The CDR3 region has the DNA TGTGCCACCAGCAGAGATCCGAGGCGCGACTATGGCTACACCTTC.

Only a few counts were recorded for this clone. The chain has TRBV7-3 and TRBJ2-2; 9 bases align to TRBD2. V trimming: 0 bases; J trimming: 2 bases; junction bases outside the gene matches: 10. The CDR3 consists of 19 residues. Germline CDR1 SGHTA, CDR2 FQGTGA. The DNA for the CDR3 is TGTGCCAGCAGCTTAACGGGGGTAGCGACTAGCGGAAACACCGGGGAGCTGTTTTTT. This codes for CASSLTGVATSGNTGELFF.

V and J are TRBV28 and TRBJ2-7; D remains ambiguous. The CDR3 is 16 residues long. The ends were cut back, 7 bases at V and 0 bases at J, with 19 bases in the middle. Germline V gene lookup returns CDR1 MDHEN and CDR2 SYDVKM. DNA for the CDR3: TGTGCCAGCAAACCGGTCGCTACACTACCCTCCTACGAGCAGTACTTC. Amino acids: CASKPVATLPSYEQYF.

This clone was counted between two and nine times. The chain couples TRBV9 to TRBJ2-3, with 10 bases aligning to TRBD2. From germline, CDR1 is SGDLS and CDR2 YYNGEE. The CDR3 is made up of 15 amino acids. J was trimmed by 3 bases and V by 2 bases; bases with no gene match: 3. CDR3 protein: CASSVGLAVTDTQYF. The CDR3 DNA sequence: TGTGCCAGCAGCGTCGGACTAGCGGTAACAGATACGCAGTATTTT.

This clone was seen a few times. The chain recombines TRBV27 with TRBJ2-1; no reliable D call. The CDR3 runs 14 residues. In germline, CDR1 is MNHEY, CDR2 SMNVEV (reference sequence). V was shortened by 4 bases and J by 6 bases, with 13 bases between the two germline ends. CDR3 amino acids: CASSSRHFLNEQFF. In DNA form, the CDR3 reads TGTGCCAGCAGTTCGAGACACTTTCTCAATGAGCAGTTCTTC.

V is TRBV18 and J is TRBJ1-4; 8 positions match TRBD1. J was trimmed by 16 bases and V by 6 bases; bases with no gene match: 10. Germline assignment: CDR1 KGHSH and CDR2 LQKENI. The CDR3 sequence is 12 residues long. The CDR3 loop reads CASSLTGDSWFF. In DNA form, the CDR3 reads TGTGCCAGCTCGCTGACAGGGGATAGTTGGTTTTTT.

CDR3 loop: CASRRQGFNEKLFF. CDR3 nucleotides: TGTGCCAGCAGACGACAGGGCTTCAATGAAAAACTGTTTTTT. The J gene is TRBJ1-4, the V gene TRBV27; TRBD1 matches 7 bases. Germline loops: CDR1 MNHEY, CDR2 SMNVEV (reference sequence). The CDR3 totals 14 residues. With 6 bases clipped from V and 5 bases from J, the junction kept 6 bases outside the gene matches.

The rearrangement joins TRBV23-1 to TRBJ2-3, with 9 bases fitting TRBD1. TRBV23-1 has ORF status, its function being uncertain. The CDR3 runs 13 residues. The V segment lost 6 bases and the J segment 6 bases; nucleotides outside the gene matches: 4. The CDR3 nucleotides are TGCGCCAGCAGAAGGGACAGGGTGGATACGCAGTATTTT. This gives the protein CASRRDRVDTQYF.

V usage is TRBV28 and J usage is TRBJ2-1; TRBD1 is a possible D gene (5 bases). The CDR3 spans 15 residues. Germline V gene data show CDR1 as MDHEN and CDR2 as SYDVKM. V shed 4 bases and J shed 0 bases, with 10 bases lying between them. The chain's CDR3 is CASSSQGSSYNEQFF. The CDR3 bases are TGTGCCAGCAGTTCGCAGGGAAGCTCCTACAATGAGCAGTTCTTC.

The gene calls are TRBV6-5 and TRBJ2-6; D possibly corresponds to TRBD1 (5 bases). Trimming pared 6 bases from V and 2 bases from J, leaving 11 bases between. Per germline, CDR1 MNHEY and CDR2 SVGAGI. The CDR3 length is 15 residues. The CDR3 DNA reads TGTGCCAGCAGGTCAGGGATTGCTGGGGCCAACGTCCTGACTTTC. It specifies CASRSGIAGANVLTF.

The rearrangement joins TRBV29-1 to TRBJ2-3; D might be TRBD1 (5 bases). CDR1 SQVTM and CDR2 ANQGSEA come from the germline V gene. Trimming pared 1 base from V and 2 bases from J, leaving 13 bases between. CDR3 length equals 15 residues. CDR3 coding DNA: TGCAGCGTTGAAGGCAAGCAGGGATTCACAGATACGCAGTATTTT. Encoded protein: CSVEGKQGFTDTQYF.

This clone was seen more than once but under ten times. The chain joins TRBV7-2 to TRBJ2-7; D may be TRBD1 (5 bases). Looked up from germline, CDR1 is SGHTA and CDR2 is FQGNSA. This CDR3 is 17 amino acids long. Trimming removed 1 base from V and 0 bases from J, with 16 bases in between. CDR3 amino acids: CASSLVGPQGPSYEQYF. Here the CDR3 DNA reads TGTGCCAGCAGCTTAGTTGGGCCCCAGGGCCCCTCCTACGAGCAGTACTTC. Full variable domain (missing parts from reference TRBV7-2 and TRBJ2-7): GAGVSQSPSNKVTEKGKDVELRCDPISGHTALYWYRQSLGQGLEFLIYFQGNSAPDKSGLPSDRFSAERTGGSVSTLTIQRTQQEDSAVYLCASSLVGPQGPSYEQYFGPGTRLTVT.

CDR3 DNA: TGTGCCAGTAGGCCCGCAGGGACTAGATACAATGAGCAGTTCTTC. Protein product: CASRPAGTRYNEQFF. The rearrangement uses TRBV19 and TRBJ2-1; 8 nucleotides match TRBD2. V dropped 6 bases and J dropped 4; count of bases not matched to a gene: 8. The CDR3 extends over 15 amino acids. Germline V lookup: CDR1 LNHDA, CDR2 SQIVND (reference sequence).

This clone was seen a few times. J is TRBJ1-4 and V is TRBV29-1; 7 bases are a match to TRBD1. Unmatched junction bases numbered 19, after V lost 7 bases and J lost 2 bases. This CDR3 spans 18 amino acids. Germline assignment: CDR1 SQVTM and CDR2 ANQGSEA. The chain's CDR3 is CSEKSGTAWGTTNEKLFF. The DNA for the CDR3 is TGCAGCGAAAAGAGTGGGACAGCCTGGGGGACTACTAATGAAAAACTGTTTTTT.

This clone was seen only a few times. The gene calls are TRBV7-9 and TRBJ2-3; D ambiguous. The germline V and J ends were trimmed by 0 bases and 1 base, with 11 bases remaining between them. The CDR3 covers 16 residues. Germline CDR1 SEHNR, CDR2 FQNEAQ (reference sequence). CDR3 nucleotides: TGTGCCAGCAGCTTAGCTTCCGGTGAGGGCACAGATACGCAGTATTTT. Protein product: CASSLASGEGTDTQYF.

In regard to this clone: The sample holds other DNA sequences that translate to the same CDR3. The chain uses TRBV18 and TRBJ2-1, with TRBD2 matching 7 bases. With 1 base clipped from V and 4 bases from J, the junction kept 4 bases outside the gene matches. The CDR3 is 15 residues long. Germline V gene data show CDR1 as KGHSH and CDR2 as LQKENI. CDR3 residues: CASSPLAGPYNEQFF. The CDR3 DNA follows: TGTGCCAGCTCACCACTAGCGGGCCCGTACAATGAGCAGTTCTTC.